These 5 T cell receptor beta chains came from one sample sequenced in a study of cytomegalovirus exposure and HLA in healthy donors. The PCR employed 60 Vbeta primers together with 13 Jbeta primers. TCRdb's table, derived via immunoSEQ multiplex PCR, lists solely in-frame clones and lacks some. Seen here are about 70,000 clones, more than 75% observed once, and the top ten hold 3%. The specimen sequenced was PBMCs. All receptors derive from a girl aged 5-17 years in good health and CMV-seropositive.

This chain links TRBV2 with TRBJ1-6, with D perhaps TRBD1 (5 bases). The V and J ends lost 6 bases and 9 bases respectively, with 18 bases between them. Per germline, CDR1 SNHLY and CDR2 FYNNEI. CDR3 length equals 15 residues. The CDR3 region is CASSPAGFGSSPLHF. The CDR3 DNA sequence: TGTGCCAGCAGCCCAGCAGGGTTTGGATCTTCACCCCTCCACTTT.

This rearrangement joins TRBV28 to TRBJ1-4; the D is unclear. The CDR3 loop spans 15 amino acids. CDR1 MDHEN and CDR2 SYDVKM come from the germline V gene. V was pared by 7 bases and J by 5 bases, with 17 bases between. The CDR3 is CASNSKGTVNEKLFF. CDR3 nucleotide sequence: TGTGCCAGCAATTCAAAAGGAACAGTAAATGAAAAACTGTTTTTT.

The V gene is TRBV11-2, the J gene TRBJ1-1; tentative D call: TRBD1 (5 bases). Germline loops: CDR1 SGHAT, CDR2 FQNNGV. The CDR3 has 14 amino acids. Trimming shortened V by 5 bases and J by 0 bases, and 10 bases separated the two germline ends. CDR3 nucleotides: TGTGCCAGCAGCCTGGGGCAAATGAACACTGAAGCTTTCTTT. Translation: CASSLGQMNTEAFF.

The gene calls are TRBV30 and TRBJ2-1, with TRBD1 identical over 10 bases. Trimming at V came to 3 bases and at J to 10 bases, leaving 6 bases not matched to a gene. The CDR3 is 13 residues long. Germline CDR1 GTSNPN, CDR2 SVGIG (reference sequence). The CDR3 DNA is TGTGCCTGGAGCGACAGGGGGCTGAGGGAGCAGTTCTTC. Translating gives CAWSDRGLREQFF.

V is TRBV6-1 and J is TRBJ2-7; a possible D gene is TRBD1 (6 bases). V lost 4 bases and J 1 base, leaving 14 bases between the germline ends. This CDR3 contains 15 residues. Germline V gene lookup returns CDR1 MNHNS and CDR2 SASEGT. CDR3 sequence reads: CASSVYLQGSYEQYF. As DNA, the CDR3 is TGTGCCAGCAGTGTCTACTTACAGGGATCCTACGAGCAGTACTTC.